The 29 T cell receptor beta chains in this list originate from one sample, sequenced in a study of T cells after yellow fever vaccination. A single record per CDR3 protein comes from TCRdb applying MiXCR to the 5' RACE reads. Found here are 500,000 to 650,000 distinct CDR3 sequences, roughly 13% of them singletons; the top ten hold over 11%. The input for sequencing was PBMCs, taken on the day of the yellow fever booster vaccination. These receptors came from a man in his thirties or forties who received the YFV17D yellow fever vaccine.

V gene TRBV5-6 combines with J gene TRBJ1-1; possible D gene TRBD1, 6 bases. The germline V gene encodes CDR1 SGHDT and CDR2 YYEEEE. The germline V and J ends were trimmed by 3 bases and 1 base, with 16 bases remaining between them. The CDR3 is 16 residues long. The CDR3 sequence: CASSSGRGVTNTEAFF. The CDR3 nucleotides read TGTGCCAGCAGCTCCGGTAGGGGGGTAACGAACACTGAAGCTTTCTTT.

This clonotype turned up a few times. In DNA form, the CDR3 reads TGCGCCAGCAGCTTGTATCTCTCGGGGGCGGGTGAGACCCAGTACTTC. It encodes CASSLYLSGAGETQYF. The V and J genes are TRBV5-1 and TRBJ2-5; the D call may be TRBD1 or TRBD2 (6 bases each). The CDR3 covers 16 residues. Germline V gives CDR1 SGHRS, CDR2 YFSETQ. V shed 1 base and J shed 5 bases, with 18 bases lying between them.

In its sample, this clonotype was seen a few times. The J gene is TRBJ1-1, the V gene TRBV29-1, with 7 bases fitting TRBD1. The J segment lost 6 bases and the V segment lost 4 bases, leaving 5 bases of the junction unmatched. This CDR3 has 12 residues. Germline assignment: CDR1 SQVTM and CDR2 ANQGSEA. The CDR3 protein is CSVVQGIAEAFF. The DNA for the CDR3 is TGCAGCGTTGTACAGGGGATCGCTGAAGCTTTCTTT. Looking up the rest from reference TRBV29-1 and TRBJ1-1 gives the full variable domain: SAVISQKPSRDICQRGTSLTIQCQVDSQVTMMFWYRQQPGQSLTLIATANQGSEATYESGFVIDKFPISRPNLTFSTLTVSNMSPEDSSIYLCSVVQGIAEAFFGQGTRLTVV.

The V gene is TRBV7-2, the J gene TRBJ1-5; D might be TRBD1 (6 bases). This CDR3 spans 14 amino acids. Deletions cut 3 bases from V and 7 bases from J, with 13 bases between. Germline CDR1 and CDR2: SGHTA and FQGNSA. The CDR3 reads CASSFRGGEQPQHF. The CDR3 nucleotides read TGTGCCAGCAGCTTTCGGGGGGGCGAGCAGCCCCAGCATTTT. The variable domain in full, completed from reference TRBV7-2 and TRBJ1-5, reads GAGVSQSPSNKVTEKGKDVELRCDPISGHTALYWYRQSLGQGLEFLIYFQGNSAPDKSGLPSDRFSAERTGGSVSTLTIQRTQQEDSAVYLCASSFRGGEQPQHFGDGTRLSIL.

This clonotype was detected many times. The chain is built from TRBV7-2 and TRBJ2-1, with D unresolved. The germline CDR1 and CDR2 sequences are SGHTA and FQGNSA. Trimming left V 1 base short and J 0 bases short, with 7 bases between. This CDR3 comprises 15 residues. DNA for the CDR3: TGTGCCAGCAGCTTAGAGCCTAGCTCCTACAATGAGCAGTTCTTC. Amino acid sequence: CASSLEPSSYNEQFF.

This clonotype was seen many times. CDR3 bases: TGCGCCAGCAGCTCTCTACAGGGGGGAACCTACGAGCAGTACTTC. This gives the protein CASSSLQGGTYEQYF. The chain uses TRBV5-1 and TRBJ2-7, with 8 bases lining up with TRBD1. The J segment lost 2 bases and the V segment lost 3 bases, leaving 7 bases of the junction unmatched. This CDR3 contains 15 residues. The germline V gene has CDR1 SGHRS and CDR2 YFSETQ.

The rearrangement joins TRBV5-1 to TRBJ2-1, with D perhaps TRBD1 (5 bases). V was cut by 2 bases and J by 10 bases, with 10 bases left in between. The CDR3 runs 12 residues. From germline, CDR1 is SGHRS and CDR2 YFSETQ. The CDR3 DNA follows: TGCGCCAGCAGCTTACCAGGGTGGGAGCAGTTCTTC. The encoded protein is CASSLPGWEQFF.

V is TRBV7-9 and J is TRBJ2-5; no definite D call. Germline V gene lookup returns CDR1 SEHNR and CDR2 FQNEAQ (reference sequence). The length of the CDR3 is 12 residues. Deletions cut 11 bases from V and 2 bases from J, with 12 bases between. DNA of the CDR3: TGTGCCCTCCGCAGAGGACAAGAGACCCAGTACTTC. Translation gives CALRRGQETQYF.

J is TRBJ2-2 and V is TRBV5-1; no definite D call. The germline V gene encodes CDR1 SGHRS and CDR2 YFSETQ. This CDR3 contains 15 residues. V was pared by 0 bases and J by 1 base, with 7 bases between. CDR3 sequence: CASSLDRLNTGELFF. The CDR3 region has the DNA TGCGCCAGCAGCTTGGATCGGCTGAACACCGGGGAGCTGTTTTTT.

J is TRBJ2-1 and V is TRBV20-1; D perhaps matches TRBD2 (5 bases). The CDR3 loop spans 14 amino acids. V was pared by 6 bases and J by 0 bases, with 12 bases between. Germline values: CDR1 DFQATT, CDR2 SNEGSKA (reference sequence). The CDR3 nucleotides are TGCAGTGCCAAACGGGCGGGCTCCTACAATGAGCAGTTCTTC. Translating gives CSAKRAGSYNEQFF.

This clonotype showed up many times. The CDR3 nucleotides read TGTGCCAGCAGTCCGCGACAGGGATCAGATACGCAGTATTTT. It yields the protein CASSPRQGSDTQYF. The chain has TRBV12-3 or TRBV12-4 and TRBJ2-3; TRBD1 matches at 7 bases. V shed 5 bases, J shed 4 bases, and the junction held 6 bases outside the gene matches. The CDR3 consists of 14 residues.

The chain recombines TRBV6-1 with TRBJ1-1; D is possibly TRBD1 (5 bases). This CDR3 spans 16 amino acids. From germline, CDR1 is MNHNS and CDR2 SASEGT. V gave up 0 bases and J gave up 4 bases, with 15 bases separating them. The CDR3 loop is CASSEAWGRVGTEAFF. CDR3 bases: TGTGCCAGCAGTGAAGCGTGGGGCCGGGTGGGCACTGAAGCTTTCTTT.

The chain is built from TRBV5-1 and TRBJ2-3; 8 positions agree with TRBD1. Trimming at V came to 7 bases and at J to 4 bases, leaving 8 bases not matched to a gene. The CDR3 loop spans 14 amino acids. Germline V gene lookup returns CDR1 SGHRS and CDR2 YFSETQ. The CDR3 nucleotides are TGCGCCAGCGACGATGGACAGGGTGCAGATACGCAGTATTTT. Amino acid sequence: CASDDGQGADTQYF.

Points on this clonotype: This CDR3 is missing its conserved last phenylalanine or tryptophan, likely due to a read error. This chain uses TRBV5-5 with TRBJ2-7, with D possibly matching TRBD2 (6 bases). Germline V CDR1 and CDR2: SGHKS, YYEKEE (reference sequence). CDR3 size: 15 residues. V gave up 3 bases and J gave up 3 bases, with 16 bases separating them. The chain's CDR3 is CASSSPASAYYEQYL. CDR3 coding DNA: TGTGCCAGCAGCTCCCCGGCTAGCGCCTACTACGAGCAGTACCTC.

This clonotype was counted between two and nine times. V is TRBV7-2 and J is TRBJ2-1; 10 positions match TRBD2. The length of the CDR3 is 17 residues. Germline trimming cut 4 bases from V and 3 bases from J; bases unmatched to any gene: 9. In germline, CDR1 is SGHTA, CDR2 FQGNSA. The CDR3 sequence: CASSSSSSGSYYNEQFF. The CDR3 nucleotides read TGTGCCAGCAGCTCATCCTCTAGCGGGAGTTACTACAATGAGCAGTTCTTC.

This clonotype occurred a few times. The chain is built from TRBV6-1 and TRBJ2-3; D unclear. V was trimmed by 6 bases and J by 1 base, leaving 11 bases between them. Germline V gene lookup returns CDR1 MNHNS and CDR2 SASEGT. This CDR3 is built from 14 residues. The DNA of the CDR3 is TGTGCCAGCAGGGAACGACCACGCACAGATACGCAGTATTTT. This sequence encodes CASRERPRTDTQYF.

In this sample, this clonotype turned up a few times. This chain links TRBV7-2 with TRBJ2-3; D is unclear. There are 14 residues in the CDR3. Germline lookup yields CDR1 SGHTA and CDR2 FQGNSA. Trimming pared 0 bases from V and 2 bases from J, leaving 6 bases between. Here the CDR3 DNA reads TGTGCCAGCAGCTTAGCCGTAGCCACAGATACGCAGTATTTT. Protein product: CASSLAVATDTQYF.

Comments on this clonotype: The junction departs from the called germline gene at one end, perhaps through a read error. V usage is TRBV5-4 and J usage is TRBJ2-1, with D possibly TRBD1 on 6 matching bases. Germline loops: CDR1 SGHNT, CDR2 YYREEE (reference sequence). This CDR3 is 13 amino acids long. CDR3 amino acids: CASSPRTDNEQLF. The CDR3 DNA reads TGTGCCAGCAGCCCTAGGACAGACAATGAGCAGCTCTTC.

CDR3 in amino acids: CSVGGSPQGTDTQYF. CDR3 DNA sequence: TGCAGCGTTGGCGGGTCCCCTCAGGGCACAGATACGCAGTATTTT. This chain uses TRBV29-1 with TRBJ2-3, with a weak D call TRBD2 (5 bases). Trimming removed 4 bases from V and 1 base from J, with 15 bases in between. The V gene's germline CDR1 is SQVTM and CDR2 ANQGSEA. The CDR3 is made up of 15 amino acids.

This clonotype was counted a few times. The rearrangement uses TRBV24-1 and TRBJ2-5; weak D call: TRBD1 (6 bases). CDR3 length equals 13 residues. CDR1 KGHDR and CDR2 SFDVKD come from the germline V gene. Trimming left V 3 bases short and J 5 bases short, with 9 bases between. The CDR3 bases are TGTGCCACCAGTGATACAGGGCTTGAGACCCAGTACTTC. Protein product: CATSDTGLETQYF.

CDR3 residues: CASSRSGRSSEQYF. CDR3 sequence (DNA): TGTGCCAGCAGTCGTAGCGGGAGAAGTAGCGAGCAGTACTTC. V and J are TRBV6-2 or TRBV6-3 and TRBJ2-7; the match to TRBD2 covers 9 bases. V lost 5 bases, J lost 6 bases, and 8 bases stayed unmatched. The CDR3 sequence is 14 residues long. Germline V CDR1 and CDR2: MNHEY, SVGEGT.

The chain combines TRBV7-9 with TRBJ1-2; D might be TRBD1 (5 bases). The CDR3 is 17 residues long. Trimming took off 1 base at V and 4 bases at J, with 19 bases between the two ends. The V gene's germline CDR1 is SEHNR and CDR2 FQNEAQ (reference sequence). This chain's CDR3 is CASSLGAGYRQSYGYTF. CDR3 DNA sequence: TGTGCCAGCAGCTTAGGGGCAGGGTACCGGCAAAGCTATGGCTACACCTTC.

The rearrangement joins TRBV11-2 to TRBJ2-1; 10 nucleotides agree with TRBD1. The CDR3 spans 13 residues. In germline, CDR1 is SGHAT, CDR2 FQNNGV. V lost 8 bases to trimming and J lost 15 bases; unmatched junction nucleotides: 13. The CDR3 DNA is TGTGCCAGCGGCCGGGACAGGGGTGGGGAGGGGTTCTTC. Residues: CASGRDRGGEGFF.

V and J are TRBV7-2 and TRBJ2-6; D remains ambiguous. The CDR3 loop spans 15 amino acids. CDR1 SGHTA and CDR2 FQGNSA come from the germline V gene. Trimming shortened V by 7 bases and J by 0 bases, and 10 bases separated the two germline ends. CDR3 sequence: CASTPRPSGANVLTF. CDR3 sequence (DNA): TGTGCCAGCACCCCGCGCCCCTCTGGGGCCAACGTCCTGACTTTC.

This clonotype was found a few times. The rearrangement links TRBV10-2 to TRBJ2-7, with TRBD1 matching over 8 bases. Unmatched junction bases numbered 7, after V lost 10 bases and J lost 5 bases. The germline V gene has CDR1 WSHSY and CDR2 SAAADI. The CDR3 is 12 residues long. This CDR3 reads CATLTGEDEQYF. CDR3 nucleotide sequence: TGCGCCACCCTGACAGGGGAGGACGAGCAGTACTTC.

A few counts support this clonotype. The chain combines TRBV12-3 or TRBV12-4 with TRBJ2-5; 10 bases are shared with TRBD2. V dropped 6 bases and J dropped 2; count of bases not matched to a gene: 6. The CDR3 contains 15 residues. The CDR3 nucleotides read TGTGCCAGCAGACTTGGACTAGCGGTTCAAGAGACCCAGTACTTC. Residues: CASRLGLAVQETQYF.

The gene calls are TRBV29-1 and TRBJ2-1; 9 bases match TRBD2. This CDR3 comprises 13 residues. Germline V gene lookup returns CDR1 SQVTM and CDR2 ANQGSEA. The V gene end was trimmed by 5 bases and the J gene end by 6 bases; junction bases not matched to a gene: 5. CDR3 sequence reads: CSVLAGEGNEQFF. The CDR3 DNA sequence: TGCAGCGTTTTAGCGGGAGAGGGCAATGAGCAGTTCTTC.

V usage is TRBV3-1 and J usage is TRBJ2-2; D remains ambiguous. The CDR3 totals 15 residues. The V end was cut by 4 bases, the J end by 6 bases, with 15 bases between. Per the germline V gene, CDR1 is LGHDT and CDR2 is YNNKEL (reference sequence). Here the CDR3 DNA reads TGTGCCAGCAGCCCATTGGGGTCTAAGGCCGGGGAGCTGTTTTTT. This codes for CASSPLGSKAGELFF.

This clonotype occurred a few times. For the CDR3, the DNA is TGTGCCAGCAGCGATTGGACTGACACCGGGGAGCTGTTTTTT. Translation: CASSDWTDTGELFF. The chain uses TRBV2 and TRBJ2-2, with D maybe TRBD2 (5 bases). The CDR3 covers 14 residues. V was trimmed by 6 bases and J by 3 bases, leaving 11 bases between them. From germline, CDR1 is SNHLY and CDR2 FYNNEI.